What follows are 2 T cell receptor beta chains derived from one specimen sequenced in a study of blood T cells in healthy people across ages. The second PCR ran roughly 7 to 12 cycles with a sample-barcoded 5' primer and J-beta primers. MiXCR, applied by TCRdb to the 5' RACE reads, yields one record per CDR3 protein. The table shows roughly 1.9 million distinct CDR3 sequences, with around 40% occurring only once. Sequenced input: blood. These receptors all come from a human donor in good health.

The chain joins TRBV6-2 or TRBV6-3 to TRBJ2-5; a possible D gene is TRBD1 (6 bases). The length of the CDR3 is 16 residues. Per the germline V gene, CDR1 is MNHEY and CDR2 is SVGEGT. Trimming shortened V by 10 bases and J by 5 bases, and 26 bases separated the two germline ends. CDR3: CATLGGHGANGETQYF. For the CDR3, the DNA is TGTGCCACCCTTGGGGGACATGGAGCGAATGGGGAGACCCAGTACTTC.

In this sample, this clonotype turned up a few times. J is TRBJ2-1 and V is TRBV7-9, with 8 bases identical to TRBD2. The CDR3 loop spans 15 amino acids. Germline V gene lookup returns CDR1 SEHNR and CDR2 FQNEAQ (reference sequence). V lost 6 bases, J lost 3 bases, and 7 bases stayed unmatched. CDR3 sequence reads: CASSSTSGSYNEQFF. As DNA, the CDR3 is TGTGCCAGCAGTTCAACTAGCGGCAGCTACAATGAGCAGTTCTTC.